A selection of T cell receptor beta chains follows, all from one sample in a study of blood T cell repertoires in COVID-19. The protocol was immunoSEQ multiplex PCR, while the TCRdb copy is restricted to in-frame clones and leaves out a portion. This table holds approximately 320,000 clones, over 85% found once. Material: peripheral blood. Every receptor here comes from a woman aged 25 to 39 with COVID-19, enrolled during active disease. Both conserved end residues are trimmed from each CDR3.

V: TRBV28
J: TRBJ1-2
CDR3: ASSRQSYGYT

V: TRBV5-6
J: TRBJ2-3
CDR3: ASSLTSGGSTDTQY

V: TRBV11-2
J: TRBJ1-1
CDR3: ASSLWGLAAF

V: TRBV7-2
J: TRBJ2-1
CDR3: ASSPRGGVYNEQF

V: TRBV27
J: TRBJ2-7
CDR3: ASSQRAGGQY

V: TRBV6-6
J: TRBJ2-2
CDR3: ASSTGNRELF

V: TRBV4-2
J: TRBJ1-2
CDR3: ASSQAGAWYGYT

V: TRBV4-1
J: TRBJ2-7
CDR3: ASSQGGGHEQY

V: TRBV4-1
J: TRBJ1-1
CDR3: ASSSRGTEAF

V: TRBV6-1
J: TRBJ1-2
CDR3: ASSEGTGGMGGYT

V: TRBV7-9
J: TRBJ1-1
CDR3: ASSSGAGATEAF

V: TRBV4-2
J: TRBJ1-1
CDR3: ASSHPGQTKNTEAF

V: TRBV12-3/TRBV12-4
J: TRBJ1-1
CDR3: ASSPDRGTEAF

V: TRBV5-8
J: TRBJ2-7
CDR3: ASSLGTLTYEQY

V: TRBV15
J: TRBJ1-2
CDR3: ATSREGVNSDGYT

V: TRBV4-1
J: TRBJ1-6
CDR3: ASSQDSQGRNSPLH

V: TRBV7-8
J: TRBJ1-2
CDR3: ASSKLLTAYGYT

V: TRBV6-5
J: TRBJ2-7
CDR3: ASSDTSHSSYEQY

V: TRBV5-4
J: TRBJ2-2
CDR3: ASSTRTGGSGELF

V: TRBV10-2
J: TRBJ2-7
CDR3: ASAQGAGGYEQY

V: TRBV4-1
J: TRBJ2-2
CDR3: ASSQPGGRVAGELF

V: TRBV30
J: TRBJ2-7
CDR3: AWGQGVHEQY

V: TRBV19
J: TRBJ2-3
CDR3: ASSIPEFPSPPGTDSRGY

V: TRBV5-1
J: TRBJ1-4
CDR3: ASSNSQGPNEKLF

V: TRBV11-2
J: TRBJ1-2
CDR3: ASSLVSGYGYT

V: TRBV3-1/TRBV3-2
J: TRBJ2-7
CDR3: ASSQNRGYEQY

V: TRBV15
J: TRBJ2-4
CDR3: ATSRGLLANIQY

V: TRBV20-1
J: TRBJ1-2
CDR3: SASRQTASGGYT

V: TRBV6-2/TRBV6-3
J: TRBJ2-1
CDR3: ASSVGGAFNEQF

V: TRBV19
J: TRBJ2-3
CDR3: ASSLGGADTQY

V: TRBV6-2/TRBV6-3
J: TRBJ2-3
CDR3: ASSRTSGGTDTQY

V: TRBV10-1
J: TRBJ1-1
CDR3: ASSELGDMNTEAF

V: TRBV5-1
J: TRBJ2-2
CDR3: ASSSERAWTGELF

V: TRBV6-5
J: TRBJ1-1
CDR3: ASSDRPMNTEAF

V: TRBV3-1/TRBV3-2
J: TRBJ2-1
CDR3: ASSVLAGVGGEQF

V: TRBV4-1
J: TRBJ2-1
CDR3: ASTQRSGGAYNEQF

V: TRBV19
J: TRBJ1-6
CDR3: ASRQLLNSPLH

V: TRBV5-4
J: TRBJ2-5
CDR3: ASSLDGLGTQY

V: TRBV6-5
J: TRBJ1-2
CDR3: ASSRGTGGGYT

V: TRBV7-8
J: TRBJ1-5
CDR3: ASSLSGQENQPQH

V: TRBV5-4
J: TRBJ2-1
CDR3: ASSLGAFQSYNEQF

V: TRBV28
J: TRBJ2-6
CDR3: ASSFGGGASGANVLT

V: TRBV2
J: TRBJ2-5
CDR3: ASSEAAGGQETQY

V: TRBV3-1/TRBV3-2
J: TRBJ1-2
CDR3: ASSQAAASYGYT